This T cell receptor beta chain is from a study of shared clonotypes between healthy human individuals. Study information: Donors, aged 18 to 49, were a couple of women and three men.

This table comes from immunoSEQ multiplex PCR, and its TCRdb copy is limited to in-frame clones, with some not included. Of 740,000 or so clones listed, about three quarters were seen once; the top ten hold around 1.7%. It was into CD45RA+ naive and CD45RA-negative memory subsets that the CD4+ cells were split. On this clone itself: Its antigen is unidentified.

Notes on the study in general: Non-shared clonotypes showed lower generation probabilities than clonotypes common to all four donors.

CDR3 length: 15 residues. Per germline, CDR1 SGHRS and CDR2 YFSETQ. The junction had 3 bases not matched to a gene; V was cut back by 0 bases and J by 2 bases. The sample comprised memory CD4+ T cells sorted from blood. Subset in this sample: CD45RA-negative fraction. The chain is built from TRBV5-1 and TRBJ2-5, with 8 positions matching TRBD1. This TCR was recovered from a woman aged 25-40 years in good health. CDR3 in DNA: TGCGCCAGCAGCTTGGAGGACAGGGAACAAGAGACCCAGTACTTC. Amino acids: CASSLEDREQETQYF.